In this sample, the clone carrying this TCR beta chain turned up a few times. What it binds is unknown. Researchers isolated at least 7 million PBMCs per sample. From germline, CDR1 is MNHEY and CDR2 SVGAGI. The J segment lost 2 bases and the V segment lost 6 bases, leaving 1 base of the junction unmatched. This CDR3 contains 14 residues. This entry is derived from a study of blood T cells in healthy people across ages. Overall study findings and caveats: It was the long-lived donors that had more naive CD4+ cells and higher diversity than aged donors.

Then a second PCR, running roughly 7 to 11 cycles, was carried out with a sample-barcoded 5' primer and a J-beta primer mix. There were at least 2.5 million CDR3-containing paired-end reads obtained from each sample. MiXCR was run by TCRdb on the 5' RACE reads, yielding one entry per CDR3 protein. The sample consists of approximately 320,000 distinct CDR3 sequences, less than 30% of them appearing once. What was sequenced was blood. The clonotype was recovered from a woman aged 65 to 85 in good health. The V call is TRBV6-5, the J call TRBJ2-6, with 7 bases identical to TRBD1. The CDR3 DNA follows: TGTGCCAGCAGAACAGGGGCTGGGGCCAACGTCCTGACTTTC. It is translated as CASRTGAGANVLTF.